Presented here are 22 T cell receptor beta chains from one specimen sequenced in a study of early T cells in non-severe SARS-CoV-2 infection. TCRdb re-called the 5' RACE reads through MiXCR, storing one row per CDR3 protein. The table includes over 75,000 distinct CDR3 sequences, about 15% detected once. The source material was whole blood. These receptors all come from an adult who was a healthcare worker with PCR-confirmed SARS-CoV-2 infection or an uninfected control (not recorded which).

This clonotype was recorded a few times. This chain joins TRBV20-1 and TRBJ2-1, with 9 bases that match TRBD2. Trimming at V came to 7 bases and at J to 7 bases, leaving 11 bases not matched to a gene. Germline V gene sequence: CDR1 DFQATT, CDR2 SNEGSKA (reference sequence). The CDR3 is made up of 14 amino acids. CDR3: CSESPSGTANEQFF. The CDR3 nucleotides are TGCAGTGAAAGCCCTAGCGGGACGGCGAATGAGCAGTTCTTC.

The V gene is TRBV7-9, the J gene TRBJ1-5; D is unclear. Per germline, CDR1 SEHNR and CDR2 FQNEAQ (reference sequence). V was pared by 1 base and J by 4 bases, with 8 bases between. This CDR3 comprises 14 residues. The CDR3 loop is CASSLGEANQPQHF. The CDR3 DNA reads as TGTGCCAGCAGCTTAGGGGAAGCAAATCAGCCCCAGCATTTT.

This clonotype was counted only a few times. The chain links TRBV18 to TRBJ2-3; 9 bases map to TRBD1. This CDR3 region has 14 residues. V gave up 8 bases and J gave up 0 bases; unmatched junction bases: 3. Germline V gives CDR1 KGHSH, CDR2 LQKENI. The CDR3 nucleotides are TGTGCCAGCACCGGGACAGGGAGCACAGATACGCAGTATTTT. It specifies CASTGTGSTDTQYF.

The chain combines TRBV5-4 with TRBJ2-1, with 10 bases that match TRBD2. The CDR3 length is 16 residues. The germline V gene encodes CDR1 SGHNT and CDR2 YYREEE (reference sequence). The J segment lost 7 bases and the V segment lost 4 bases, leaving 11 bases of the junction unmatched. CDR3: CASSRKAGGRENEQFF. CDR3 DNA sequence: TGTGCCAGCAGCCGGAAAGCGGGAGGGCGGGAAAATGAGCAGTTCTTC.

Ten or more counts support this clonotype. The chain carries TRBV20-1 and TRBJ2-5; D not certain. The germline CDR1 and CDR2 sequences are DFQATT and SNEGSKA (reference sequence). V lost 6 bases, J lost 4 bases, and 18 bases lay in between. The CDR3 covers 14 residues. DNA of the CDR3: TGCAGTGCCCATCCGACGGGCGGCAGAGAGACCCAGTACTTC. Amino acids: CSAHPTGGRETQYF.

The rearrangement uses TRBV4-1 and TRBJ2-7, with D unresolved. The ends were cut back, 1 base at V and 1 base at J, with 5 bases in the middle. Germline CDR1 and CDR2: MGHRA and YSYEKL. The length of the CDR3 is 13 residues. CDR3: CASSQVNSYEQYF. In DNA, the CDR3 is TGCGCCAGCAGCCAAGTCAATTCCTACGAGCAGTACTTC.

The sample holds a few counts of this clonotype. The V and J genes are TRBV28 and TRBJ2-1; D gene unclear. Trimming left V 5 bases short and J 5 bases short, with 7 bases between. CDR1 is MDHEN, CDR2 SYDVKM, per germline. The CDR3 extends over 12 amino acids. The CDR3 reads CASSQSHNEQFF. The CDR3 DNA sequence: TGTGCCAGCAGTCAATCCCACAATGAGCAGTTCTTC. Based on the CDR3 plus reference TRBV28 and TRBJ2-1, the full variable domain is DVKVTQSSRYLVKRTGEKVFLECVQDMDHENMFWYRQDPGLGLRLIYFSYDVKMKEKGDIPEGYSVSREKKERFSLILESASTNQTSMYLCASSQSHNEQFFGPGTRLTVL.

This clonotype was counted only a few times. The DNA for the CDR3 is TGTGCCTGGAGTGACCCGGGACTCACGATAGTGGGCACCGGGGAGCTGTTTTTT. It is translated as CAWSDPGLTIVGTGELFF. This chain connects TRBV30 to TRBJ2-2; D is perhaps TRBD2 (6 bases). Trimming took off 1 base at V and 4 bases at J, with 22 bases between the two ends. Germline-derived CDR1 and CDR2 are GTSNPN and SVGIG (reference sequence). The CDR3 is 18 residues long.

The chain is built from TRBV20-1 and TRBJ2-1, with D perhaps matching TRBD1 (6 bases). Trimming took off 1 base at V and 8 bases at J, with 15 bases between the two ends. Germline assignment: CDR1 DFQATT and CDR2 SNEGSKA (reference sequence). The CDR3 sequence is 14 residues long. The CDR3 is CSARVGMGAYEQFF. CDR3 in DNA: TGCAGTGCTAGAGTCGGAATGGGGGCATATGAGCAGTTCTTC.

This clonotype was seen a few times. The rearrangement joins TRBV19 to TRBJ1-5; TRBD1 aligns across 9 bases. V lost 4 bases to trimming and J lost 7 bases; unmatched junction nucleotides: 5. The CDR3 is 14 residues long. Germline V CDR1 and CDR2: LNHDA, SQIVND (reference sequence). This chain's CDR3 is CASSRGQGHQPQHF. The CDR3 DNA reads TGTGCCAGTAGTAGGGGACAGGGCCACCAGCCCCAGCATTTT.

The V and J genes are TRBV20-1 and TRBJ1-1; possibly TRBD1 for D (6 bases). The CDR3 is made up of 16 amino acids. V lost 4 bases, J lost 5 bases, and 23 bases lay in between. Germline CDR1 is DFQATT and CDR2 is SNEGSKA (reference sequence). The CDR3 is CSATDPRKTGRTEAFF. DNA for the CDR3: TGCAGTGCTACTGACCCCAGGAAGACAGGTCGGACTGAAGCTTTCTTT.

This clonotype was counted only a few times. V usage is TRBV29-1 and J usage is TRBJ2-3; D is uncertain. The CDR3 has 15 residues. Germline CDR1 and CDR2: SQVTM and ANQGSEA. V gave up 4 bases and J gave up 0 bases, with 14 bases separating them. The CDR3 bases are TGCAGCGTTGTCGGAACCGTTACTAGCACAGATACGCAGTATTTT. Residues: CSVVGTVTSTDTQYF.

The chain links TRBV4-3 to TRBJ2-5; D is unresolved. The CDR3 totals 13 residues. V was cut by 0 bases and J by 5 bases, with 7 bases left in between. Germline V gene sequence: CDR1 LGHNA, CDR2 YSLEER. This chain's CDR3 is CASSQDRSETQYF. The CDR3 bases are TGCGCCAGCAGCCAAGATAGGTCGGAGACCCAGTACTTC.

The chain recombines TRBV7-9 with TRBJ2-2, with D unclear. CDR3 length equals 12 residues. CDR1 and CDR2 from the germline V gene are SEHNR and FQNEAQ (reference sequence). The V end was cut by 10 bases, the J end by 4 bases, with 10 bases between. The CDR3 reads CATAASTGELFF. The CDR3 nucleotides are TGTGCCACTGCAGCTTCCACCGGGGAGCTGTTTTTT.

This clonotype occurred a few times. This rearrangement joins TRBV7-2 to TRBJ2-2, with D hard to call. CDR3 size: 12 residues. V was trimmed by 6 bases and J by 5 bases, leaving 7 bases between them. The germline gives CDR1 SGHTA, CDR2 FQGNSA. As DNA, the CDR3 is TGTGCCAGCAGGATTAGAACCGGGGAGCTGTTTTTT. Residues: CASRIRTGELFF.

This clonotype showed up many times. The genes are TRBV12-3 or TRBV12-4 and TRBJ2-5, with D uncertain. The CDR3 spans 12 residues. V shed 6 bases and J shed 5 bases, with 10 bases lying between them. The CDR3 DNA sequence: TGTGCCAGCAGCTTGGGCCGGGAGACCCAGTACTTC. This gives the protein CASSLGRETQYF.

This clonotype was seen repeatedly, ten times or more. The chain recombines TRBV29-1 with TRBJ2-7, with unresolved D. Germline V gene data show CDR1 as SQVTM and CDR2 as ANQGSEA. The CDR3 is 13 residues long. V was clipped by 3 bases and J by 0 bases, with 9 bases between them. The CDR3 loop is CSVEETFSYEQYF. Here the CDR3 DNA reads TGCAGCGTTGAGGAGACTTTCTCCTACGAGCAGTACTTC.

The CDR3 DNA reads as TGCGCCAGCAGTGATGGGAGGGGGACCGATGAGCAGTTCTTC. Translation: CASSDGRGTDEQFF. The chain carries TRBV10-2 and TRBJ2-1; D possibly corresponds to TRBD2 (7 bases). Germline-derived CDR1 and CDR2 are WSHSY and SAAADI. V was pared by 3 bases and J by 8 bases, with 14 bases between. This CDR3 is built from 14 residues.

Many counts were recorded for this clonotype. V and J are TRBV3-1 and TRBJ2-7; D might be TRBD1 or TRBD2, each matching 5 bases. This CDR3 has 17 amino acids. V shed 3 bases and J shed 2 bases, with 20 bases lying between them. Germline CDR1 reads LGHDT; CDR2 reads YNNKEL (reference sequence). This CDR3 reads CASSHSGQWILPYEQYF. CDR3 nucleotides: TGTGCCAGCAGCCACAGCGGACAATGGATTCTTCCCTACGAGCAGTACTTC.

This clonotype showed up just a few times. The chain uses TRBV5-6 and TRBJ2-7; 7 nucleotides align to TRBD2. V shed 4 bases and J 7 bases; nucleotides not matched to a gene: 14. The CDR3 loop spans 15 amino acids. Germline loops: CDR1 SGHDT, CDR2 YYEEEE. This chain's CDR3 is CASSLTVGGSNEQYF. DNA for the CDR3: TGTGCCAGCAGCCTAACGGTCGGCGGGAGTAATGAGCAGTACTTC.

The chain links TRBV6-6 to TRBJ2-7, with 7 bases identical to TRBD1. The V gene end was trimmed by 8 bases and the J gene end by 3 bases; junction bases not matched to a gene: 7. The CDR3 contains 13 residues. Per germline, CDR1 MNHNY and CDR2 SVGAGI (reference sequence). The CDR3 protein is CASSPGQYYEQYF. The DNA for the CDR3 is TGTGCCAGCTCCCCGGGACAGTACTACGAGCAGTACTTC.

This clonotype was counted between two and nine times. The chain recombines TRBV7-3 with TRBJ1-2, with no clear D. Trimming removed 1 base from V and 2 bases from J, with 8 bases in between. The germline V gene has CDR1 SGHTA and CDR2 FQGTGA. CDR3 length equals 14 residues. Here the CDR3 reads CASSLSRDNYGYTF. CDR3 sequence (DNA): TGTGCCAGCAGCTTAAGTCGAGACAACTATGGCTACACCTTC.